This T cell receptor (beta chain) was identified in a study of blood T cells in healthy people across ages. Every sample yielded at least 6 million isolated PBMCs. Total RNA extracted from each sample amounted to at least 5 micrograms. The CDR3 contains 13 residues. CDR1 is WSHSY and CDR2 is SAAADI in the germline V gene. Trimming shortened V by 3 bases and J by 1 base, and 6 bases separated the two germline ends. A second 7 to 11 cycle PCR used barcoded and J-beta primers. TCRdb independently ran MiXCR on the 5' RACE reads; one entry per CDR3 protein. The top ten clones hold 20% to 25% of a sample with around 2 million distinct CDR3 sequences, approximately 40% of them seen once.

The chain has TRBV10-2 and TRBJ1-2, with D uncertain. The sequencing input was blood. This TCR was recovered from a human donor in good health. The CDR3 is CASSDTLNYGYTF. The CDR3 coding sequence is TGCGCCAGCAGTGACACCCTTAACTATGGCTACACCTTC.